The 2 T cell receptor beta chains below were found in one sample sequenced in a study of cytotoxic CD8 clonotypes in ibrutinib-treated CLL. Sequencing was performed with immunoSEQ multiplex PCR; in TCRdb, only in-frame clones are kept and a portion is missing. This table holds about 6,700 clones, around 70% found once. The specimen comprised PBMCs, sampled before ibrutinib treatment. The receptors come from a human donor with chronic lymphocytic leukemia.

This sequence joins TRBV6-1 and TRBJ1-5; D unclear. Trimming took off 1 base at V and 7 bases at J, with 8 bases between the two ends. There are 13 residues in the CDR3. The germline gives CDR1 MNHNS, CDR2 SASEGT. The CDR3 DNA is TGTGCCAGCAGTGAAGAAGCCAGACAGCCCCAGCATTTT. Translated: CASSEEARQPQHF.

This clone is termed medium-sized. This chain links TRBV4-2 with TRBJ1-1, with 7 bases fitting TRBD1. The junction had 5 bases not matched to a gene; V was cut back by 1 base and J by 0 bases. CDR1 and CDR2 from the germline V gene are LGHNA and YNFKEQ. This CDR3 has 16 amino acids. The DNA for the CDR3 is TGTGCCAGCAGCCAAGGGGGACAGAGCATGAACACTGAAGCTTTCTTT. Translation gives CASSQGGQSMNTEAFF.